These 10 T cell receptor beta chains were all obtained from the same sample, sequenced in a study of identical twins. Each CDR3 protein gets one entry after TCRdb re-called the 5' RACE reads with MiXCR. The sample includes about 500,000 distinct CDR3 sequences, approximately 15% seen only once; the top ten take 0.95% to 1%. The sample was also linked to a second study, of yellow fever vaccine responses in identical twins.

Sequencing was done on a sample of CD4+ T cells sorted from blood. The receptor source for this set is a woman aged 18-29 years in good health.

V is TRBV5-1 and J is TRBJ2-1; TRBD2 agrees at 10 bases. CDR3 length: 15 amino acids. Germline values: CDR1 SGHRS, CDR2 YFSETQ. With V trimmed by 2 bases and J by 9 bases, 8 bases remained unmatched. CDR3 in amino acids: CASSLAGGQVSEQFF. The CDR3 bases are TGCGCCAGCAGCTTAGCGGGGGGGCAAGTCAGTGAGCAGTTCTTC.

The rearrangement links TRBV20-1 to TRBJ2-1; 7 bases agree with TRBD2. The CDR3 contains 13 residues. Germline-derived CDR1 and CDR2 are DFQATT and SNEGSKA (reference sequence). The junction had 7 bases not matched to a gene; V was cut back by 1 base and J by 10 bases. The CDR3 nucleotides are TGCAGTGCTAGAGGGGCGGGGGAAGTGGAGCAGTTCTTC. This gives the protein CSARGAGEVEQFF.

This clonotype was counted between two and nine times. The chain has TRBV7-2 and TRBJ1-3; weak D call: TRBD1 (6 bases). Trimming took off 5 bases at V and 0 bases at J, with 11 bases between the two ends. This CDR3 spans 15 amino acids. Germline V lookup: CDR1 SGHTA, CDR2 FQGNSA. CDR3 sequence: CASSRQVLSGNTIYF. The CDR3 bases are TGTGCCAGCAGCCGACAGGTGCTCTCTGGAAACACCATATATTTT.

V usage is TRBV4-3 and J usage is TRBJ2-5, with D possibly TRBD2 on 6 matching bases. V lost 4 bases to trimming and J lost 5 bases, with 14 bases between them. This CDR3 region has 14 residues. Germline CDR1 and CDR2: LGHNA and YSLEER. The CDR3 nucleotides are TGCGCCAGCAGCCGCAATCGGGGGTGGGAGACCCAGTACTTC. It translates to CASSRNRGWETQYF.

This clonotype has more than one count but fewer than ten. V usage is TRBV6-1 and J usage is TRBJ1-5; TRBD1 aligns across 7 bases. The CDR3 has 14 amino acids. The ends lost 8 bases at V and 1 base at J; junction bases unmatched: 5. Germline values: CDR1 MNHNS, CDR2 SASEGT. In DNA form, the CDR3 reads TGTGCCAGCGCTAAGGGGGCGAGCAATCAGCCCCAGCATTTT. This gives the protein CASAKGASNQPQHF.

A few counts support this clonotype. CDR3 DNA sequence: TGTGCCAGCAGTCCCTACAGGGGTGATACGCAGTATTTT. As protein: CASSPYRGDTQYF. The chain joins TRBV6-1 to TRBJ2-3, with 7 bases aligning to TRBD1. This CDR3 spans 13 amino acids. Per the germline V gene, CDR1 is MNHNS and CDR2 is SASEGT. The V and J ends lost 5 bases and 6 bases, in that order; junction bases with no gene match: 5.

There are a few counts of this clonotype. The chain employs TRBV5-8 and TRBJ2-4; D remains unclear. The germline V and J ends were trimmed by 0 bases and 0 bases, with 10 bases remaining between them. CDR1 is SGHTS, CDR2 YDEGEE, per germline. This CDR3 comprises 16 residues. CDR3 loop: CASSLGQPLAKNIQYF. CDR3 DNA: TGTGCCAGCAGCTTGGGGCAGCCATTAGCCAAAAACATTCAGTACTTC.

Only a few counts were recorded for this clonotype. CDR3 loop: CASSHQVPPESSPLHF. CDR3 DNA: TGTGCCAGCAGCCACCAAGTCCCCCCAGAGTCTTCACCCCTCCACTTT. V and J are TRBV7-9 and TRBJ1-6, with D hard to call. The CDR3 loop spans 16 amino acids. V lost 5 bases, J lost 9 bases, and 20 bases lay in between. Germline CDR1 is SEHNR and CDR2 is FQNEAQ (reference sequence).

The chain is built from TRBV7-2 and TRBJ2-3; 8 positions match TRBD2. The CDR3 is 14 residues long. The V gene end was trimmed by 7 bases and the J gene end by 4 bases; junction bases not matched to a gene: 7. Germline assignment: CDR1 SGHTA and CDR2 FQGNSA. The CDR3 DNA follows: TGTGCCAGCAACTCAGCGGGGGCCGCAGATACGCAGTATTTT. Protein sequence: CASNSAGAADTQYF.

V usage is TRBV3-1 and J usage is TRBJ1-1, with D unresolved. V shed 2 bases and J shed 2 bases, with 15 bases lying between them. Germline V CDR1 and CDR2: LGHDT, YNNKEL (reference sequence). The CDR3 loop spans 16 amino acids. The CDR3 is CASSQMSAGKNTEAFF. CDR3 sequence (DNA): TGTGCCAGCAGCCAAATGTCAGCGGGGAAAAACACTGAAGCTTTCTTT.